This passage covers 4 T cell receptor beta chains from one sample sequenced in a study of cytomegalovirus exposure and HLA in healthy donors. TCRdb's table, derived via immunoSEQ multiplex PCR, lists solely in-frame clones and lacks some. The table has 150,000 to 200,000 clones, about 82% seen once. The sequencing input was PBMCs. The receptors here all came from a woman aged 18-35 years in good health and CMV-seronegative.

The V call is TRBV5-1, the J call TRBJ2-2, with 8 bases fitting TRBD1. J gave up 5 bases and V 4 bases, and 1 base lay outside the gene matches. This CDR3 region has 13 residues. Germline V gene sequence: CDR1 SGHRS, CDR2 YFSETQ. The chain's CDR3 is CASSQGATGELFF. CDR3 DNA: TGCGCCAGCAGCCAGGGGGCGACCGGGGAGCTGTTTTTT. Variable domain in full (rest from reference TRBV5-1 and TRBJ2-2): KAGVTQTPRYLIKTRGQQVTLSCSPISGHRSVSWYQQTPGQGLQFLFEYFSETQRNKGNFPGRFSGRQFSNSRSEMNVSTLELGDSALYLCASSQGATGELFFGEGSRLTVL.

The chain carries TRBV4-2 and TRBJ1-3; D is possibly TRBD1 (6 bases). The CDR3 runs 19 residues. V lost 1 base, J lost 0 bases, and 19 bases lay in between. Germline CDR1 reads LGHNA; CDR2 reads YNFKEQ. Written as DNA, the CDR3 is TGTGCCAGCAGCCAAGGTCTTCCGGGGGGCCTCAACTCTGGAAACACCATATATTTT. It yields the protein CASSQGLPGGLNSGNTIYF.

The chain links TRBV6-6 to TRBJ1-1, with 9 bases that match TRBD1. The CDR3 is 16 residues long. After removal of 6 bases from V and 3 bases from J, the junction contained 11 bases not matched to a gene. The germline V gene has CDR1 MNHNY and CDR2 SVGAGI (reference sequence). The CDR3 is CASRILTGGEHTEAFF. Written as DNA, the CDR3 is TGTGCCAGCAGGATTTTGACAGGGGGTGAGCACACTGAAGCTTTCTTT.

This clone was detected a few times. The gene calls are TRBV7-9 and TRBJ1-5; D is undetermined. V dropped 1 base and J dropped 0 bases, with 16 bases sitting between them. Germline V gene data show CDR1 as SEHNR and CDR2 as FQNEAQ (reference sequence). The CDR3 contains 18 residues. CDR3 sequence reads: CASSLEVWGGHSNQPQHF. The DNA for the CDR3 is TGTGCCAGCAGCTTAGAGGTTTGGGGAGGGCATAGCAATCAGCCCCAGCATTTT.